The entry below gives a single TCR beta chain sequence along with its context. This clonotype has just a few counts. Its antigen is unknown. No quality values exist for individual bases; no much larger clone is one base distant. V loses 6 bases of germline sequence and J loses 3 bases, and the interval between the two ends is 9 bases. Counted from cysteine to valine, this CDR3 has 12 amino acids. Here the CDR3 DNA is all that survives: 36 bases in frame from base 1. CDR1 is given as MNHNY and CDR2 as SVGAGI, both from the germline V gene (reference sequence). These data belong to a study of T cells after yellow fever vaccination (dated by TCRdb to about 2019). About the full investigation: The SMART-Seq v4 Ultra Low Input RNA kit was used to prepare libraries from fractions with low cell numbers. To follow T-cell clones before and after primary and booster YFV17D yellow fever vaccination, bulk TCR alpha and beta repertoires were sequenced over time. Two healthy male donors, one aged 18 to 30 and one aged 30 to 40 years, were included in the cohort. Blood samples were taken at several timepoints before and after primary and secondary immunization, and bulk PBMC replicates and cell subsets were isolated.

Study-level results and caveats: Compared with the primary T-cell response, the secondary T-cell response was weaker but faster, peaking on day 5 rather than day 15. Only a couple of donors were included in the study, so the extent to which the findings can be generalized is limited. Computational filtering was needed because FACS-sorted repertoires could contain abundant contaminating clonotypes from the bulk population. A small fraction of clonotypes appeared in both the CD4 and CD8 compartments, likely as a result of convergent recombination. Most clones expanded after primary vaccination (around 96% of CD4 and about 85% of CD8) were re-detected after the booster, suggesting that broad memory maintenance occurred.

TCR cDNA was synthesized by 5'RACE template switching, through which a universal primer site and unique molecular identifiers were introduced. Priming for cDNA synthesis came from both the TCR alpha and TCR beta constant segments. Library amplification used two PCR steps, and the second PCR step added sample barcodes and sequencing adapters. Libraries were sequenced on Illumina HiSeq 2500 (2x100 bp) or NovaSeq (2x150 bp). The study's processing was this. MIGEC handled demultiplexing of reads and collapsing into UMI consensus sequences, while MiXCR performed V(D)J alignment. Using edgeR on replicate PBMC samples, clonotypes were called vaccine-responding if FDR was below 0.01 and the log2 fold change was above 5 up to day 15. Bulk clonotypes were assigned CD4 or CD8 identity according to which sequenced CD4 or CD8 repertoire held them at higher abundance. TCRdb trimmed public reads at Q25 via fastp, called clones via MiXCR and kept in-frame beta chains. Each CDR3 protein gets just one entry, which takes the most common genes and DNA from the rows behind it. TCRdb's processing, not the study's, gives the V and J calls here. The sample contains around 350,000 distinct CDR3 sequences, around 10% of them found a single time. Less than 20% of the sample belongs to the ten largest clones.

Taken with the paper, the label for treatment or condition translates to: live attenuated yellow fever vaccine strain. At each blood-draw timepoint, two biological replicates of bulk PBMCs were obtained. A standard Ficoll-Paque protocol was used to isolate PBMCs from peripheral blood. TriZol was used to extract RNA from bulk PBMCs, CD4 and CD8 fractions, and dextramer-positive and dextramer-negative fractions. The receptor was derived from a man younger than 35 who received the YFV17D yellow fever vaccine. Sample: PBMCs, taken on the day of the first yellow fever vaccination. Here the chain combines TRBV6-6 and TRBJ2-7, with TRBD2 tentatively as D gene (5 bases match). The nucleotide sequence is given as TGTGCCAGCAGAGCTCGGGGCTACGAGCAGTACGTC. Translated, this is CASRARGYEQYV.